Listed here are 9 T cell receptor beta chains from one sample, sequenced in a study of blood T cells in healthy people across ages. The second PCR ran about 6 to 12 cycles with a sample-barcoded 5' primer and J-beta primers. TCRdb fed the 5' RACE reads into MiXCR, producing one record per CDR3 protein. The table lists 650,000 to 700,000 distinct CDR3 sequences, around 32% of them singletons. The sequenced sample consisted of blood. Receptors were obtained from a woman at least 80 years old in good health.

The CDR3 nucleotides are TGTGCCAGCAGTGGCCAGGTGGAGGGCTACGAGCAGTACTTC. Residues: CASSGQVEGYEQYF. The chain carries TRBV6-1 and TRBJ2-7; D might be TRBD2 (6 bases). The CDR3 sequence is 14 residues long. Trimming pared 4 bases from V and 3 bases from J, leaving 13 bases between. Germline CDR1 and CDR2: MNHNS and SASEGT.

Points on this clonotype: This may be a read error: a much more frequent sequence differs by one nucleotide. The chain has TRBV6-5 and TRBJ2-2; D tentatively fits TRBD1 or TRBD2 (5 bases each). This CDR3 comprises 15 residues. Looked up from germline, CDR1 is MNHEY and CDR2 is SVGAGI. CDR3 region: CASSYFRRATGERFF. The DNA of the CDR3 is TGTGCCAGCAGTTACTTCCGCAGGGCCACCGGGGAGCGGTTTTTT.

This clonotype has a count of ten or more. The chain has TRBV12-3 or TRBV12-4 and TRBJ1-6; maybe TRBD1 (6 bases). The CDR3 is made up of 12 amino acids. V was cut by 5 bases and J by 8 bases, with 7 bases left in between. This chain's CDR3 is CASSHRDSPLHF. CDR3 sequence (DNA): TGTGCCAGCAGTCACAGGGATTCACCCCTCCACTTT.

This chain uses TRBV30 with TRBJ1-4; 7 bases map to TRBD1. V was pared by 5 bases and J by 8 bases, with 11 bases of the junction left unmatched. The CDR3 runs 14 residues. Per the germline V gene, CDR1 is GTSNPN and CDR2 is SVGIG (reference sequence). The CDR3 DNA reads as TGTGCCTGGGAAACAACAGGGGTCGGGGAAAAACTGTTTTTT. This translates into CAWETTGVGEKLFF.

The CDR3 DNA follows: TGTGCCAGCAGTGATAGCGGGGGGGCCGGAGATGAGCAGTACTTC. As protein: CASSDSGGAGDEQYF. This chain uses TRBV6-1 with TRBJ2-5; TRBD2 agrees at 11 bases. Germline lookup yields CDR1 MNHNS and CDR2 SASEGT. The V segment lost 3 bases and the J segment 11 bases; nucleotides outside the gene matches: 11. This CDR3 comprises 15 residues.

This clonotype was observed at least ten times. This rearrangement joins TRBV12-3 or TRBV12-4 to TRBJ2-1; 12 bases line up with TRBD2. The CDR3 is 17 amino acids. V was clipped by 4 bases and J by 3 bases; unmatched bases: 7. The CDR3 bases are TGTGCCAGCAGTTCAAGACTAGCGGGGGTCAACTACAATGAGCAGTTCTTC. It codes for CASSSRLAGVNYNEQFF.

This chain connects TRBV28 to TRBJ2-5; 9 bases align to TRBD2. The closer fit of TRBJ2-7 to the DNA end suggests the J call may be wrong. CDR3 length: 14 residues. Germline CDR1 reads MDHEN; CDR2 reads SYDVKM. CDR3 residues: CASRPAGGPYEQYF. CDR3 in DNA: TGTGCCAGCAGGCCCGCGGGGGGGCCCTACGAGCAGTACTTC.

This clonotype was recorded at least ten times. V and J are TRBV5-1 and TRBJ2-7; D is tentatively TRBD1 or TRBD2 (5 bases each). The CDR3 extends over 15 amino acids. Trimming stripped 2 bases from V and 2 bases from J, with 14 bases between. Germline assignment: CDR1 SGHRS and CDR2 YFSETQ. CDR3 region: CASSFQGTDAYEQYF. The CDR3 bases are TGCGCCAGCAGCTTTCAAGGGACCGACGCCTACGAGCAGTACTTC.

Note on this clonotype: Given a much more abundant clone one base away, this may be a read error. The rearrangement joins TRBV5-1 to TRBJ2-6, with a possible D match to TRBD2 (6 bases). Germline V gene sequence: CDR1 SGHRS, CDR2 YFSETQ. CDR3 length equals 15 residues. In DNA, the CDR3 is TGCGCCAGCAGCCCCCGGGGGTCTGGGGCCAACGTCCGGACTTTC. Protein product: CASSPRGSGANVRTF.